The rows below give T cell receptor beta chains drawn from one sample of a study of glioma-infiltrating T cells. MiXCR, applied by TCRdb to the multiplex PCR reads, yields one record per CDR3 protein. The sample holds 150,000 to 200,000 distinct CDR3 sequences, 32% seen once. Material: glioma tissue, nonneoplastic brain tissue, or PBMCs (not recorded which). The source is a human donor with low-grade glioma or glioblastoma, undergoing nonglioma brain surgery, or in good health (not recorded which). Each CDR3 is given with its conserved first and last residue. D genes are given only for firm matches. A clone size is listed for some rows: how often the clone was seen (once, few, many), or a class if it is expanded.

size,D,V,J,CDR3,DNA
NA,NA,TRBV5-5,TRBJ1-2,CASSQAGNYGYTF,TGTGCCAGCAGCCAAGCAGGGAACTATGGCTACACCTTC
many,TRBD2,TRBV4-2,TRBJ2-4,CASSQEGTSSNIQYF,TGTGCCAGCAGCCAAGAGGGGACTAGCTCGAACATTCAGTACTTC
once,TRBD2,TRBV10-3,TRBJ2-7,CAISEGGGNGYEQYF,TGTGCCATCAGTGAGGGCGGGGGTAATGGCTACGAGCAGTACTTC
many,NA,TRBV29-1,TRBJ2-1,CSVTLPRRSANEQFF,TGCAGCGTCACCCTTCCTCGACGGTCAGCCAATGAGCAGTTCTTC
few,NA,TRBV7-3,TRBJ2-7,CASSSYGQPYEQYF,TGTGCCAGCAGCTCCTACGGACAGCCCTACGAGCAGTACTTC
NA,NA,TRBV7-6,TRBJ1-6,CASSSRGSPLHF,TGTGCCAGCAGTTCTAGGGGATCACCCCTCCACTTT
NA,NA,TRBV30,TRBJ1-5,CAWSAGTRRHF,TGTGCCTGGAGTGCCGGGACGCGGCGGCATTTT
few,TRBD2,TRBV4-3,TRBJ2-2,CASSPKLSSGSTGELFF,TGCGCCAGCAGCCCCAAGTTGTCTAGCGGGAGCACCGGGGAGCTGTTTTTT
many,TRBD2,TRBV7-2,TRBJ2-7,CASSAYHGRYEQYF,TGTGCCAGCAGCGCATATCACGGGAGGTACGAGCAGTACTTC
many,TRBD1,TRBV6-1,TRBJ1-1,CAIRDRGLPEAFF,TGTGCCATAAGGGACAGGGGGCTTCCTGAAGCTTTCTTT
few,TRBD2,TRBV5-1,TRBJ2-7,CASSELAGGPSYEQYF,TGCGCCAGCAGCGAGCTAGCGGGAGGCCCATCCTACGAGCAGTACTTC
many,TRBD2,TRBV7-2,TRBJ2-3,CASSLFPSGTTDTQYF,TGTGCCAGCAGCTTATTTCCTAGCGGGACCACAGATACGCAGTATTTT
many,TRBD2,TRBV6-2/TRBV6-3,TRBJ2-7,CASRLRATSGTSGRAYEQYF,TGTGCCAGCAGGCTCCGGGCGACTTCCGGGACTAGCGGGAGGGCCTACGAGCAGTACTTC
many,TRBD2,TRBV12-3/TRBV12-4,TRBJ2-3,CASSLHRGEGITDTQYF,TGTGCCAGCAGTCTCCACCGCGGGGAGGGGATTACAGATACGCAGTATTTT
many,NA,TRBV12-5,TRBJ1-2,CASGPTTARYIF,TGTGCTAGTGGTCCCACGACAGCCCGATACATCTTC
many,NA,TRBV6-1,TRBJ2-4,CASSLLAKNIQYF,TGTGCCAGCTCCTTATTAGCCAAAAACATTCAGTACTTC
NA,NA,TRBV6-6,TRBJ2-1,CASSYLDTYNEQFF,TGTGCCAGCAGTTACCTTGACACGTACAATGAGCAGTTCTTC
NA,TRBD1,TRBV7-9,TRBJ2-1,CASGLAYRGLGYHFQF,TGTGCCAGCGGCTTGGCCTACAGGGGGCTTGGCTACCACTTCCAGTTC
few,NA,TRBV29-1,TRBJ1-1,CSASTGLAEAFF,TGCAGCGCCAGTACAGGGCTGGCCGAAGCTTTCTTT
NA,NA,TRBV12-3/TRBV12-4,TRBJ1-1,CASSGRMNTKAFF,TGTGCCAGCAGTGGACGGATGAACACTAAAGCTTTCTTT
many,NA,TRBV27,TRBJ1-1,CASRTENTEAFF,TGTGCCAGCAGAACCGAGAACACTGAAGCTTTCTTT
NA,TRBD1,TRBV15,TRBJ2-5,CDTSRDGQGEETQYF,TGTGACACAAGCAGAGACGGACAGGGTGAAGAGACCCAGTACTTC
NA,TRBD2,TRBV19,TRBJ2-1,CASSIAGGDNEQFF,TGTGCCAGTAGTATAGCGGGAGGGGACAATGAGCAGTTCTTC
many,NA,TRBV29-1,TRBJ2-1,CSVGRELNEQFF,TGCAGCGTTGGTAGGGAACTCAATGAGCAGTTCTTC
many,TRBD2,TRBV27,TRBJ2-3,CASSQATSGRYTDTQYF,TGTGCCAGCAGTCAAGCGACTAGCGGGAGATACACAGATACGCAGTATTTT
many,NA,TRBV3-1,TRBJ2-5,CASSQLSIGETQYF,TGTGCCAGCAGCCAACTCAGCATTGGAGAGACCCAGTACTTC
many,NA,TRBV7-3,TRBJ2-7,CASSSQPGHLYEQYF,TGTGCCAGCAGCTCCCAGCCGGGACACCTCTACGAGCAGTACTTC
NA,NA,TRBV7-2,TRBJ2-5,CASSLLQGPQETQYF,TGTGCCAGCAGCTTACTCCAGGGTCCCCAAGAGACCCAGTACTTC
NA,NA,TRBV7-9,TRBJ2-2,CASSGTIVGELFF,TGTGCCAGCAGCGGGACCATTGTGGGGGAGCTGTTTTTT
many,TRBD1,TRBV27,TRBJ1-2,CASSFSPGQGFGYTF,TGTGCCAGCAGTTTCTCCCCAGGACAGGGGTTTGGCTACACCTTC
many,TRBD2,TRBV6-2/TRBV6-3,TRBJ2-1,CASSHRTSGSTYNEQFF,TGTGCCAGCAGCCACCGAACTAGCGGGAGTACCTACAATGAGCAGTTCTTC
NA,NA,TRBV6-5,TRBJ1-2,CASSTPRGGSGYIF,TGTGCCAGCAGTACCCCCCGGGGGGGCAGCGGCTACATCTTC
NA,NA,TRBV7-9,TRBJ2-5,CARSPGQGPQQETQYF,TGTGCCAGAAGCCCGGGGCAGGGACCCCAGCAGGAGACCCAGTACTTC
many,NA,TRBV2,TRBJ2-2,CASSEQRLNTGELFF,TGTGCCAGCAGTGAGCAGCGGTTAAACACCGGGGAGCTGTTTTTT
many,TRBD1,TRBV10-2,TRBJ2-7,CASRETGPDYEQYF,TGCGCCAGCAGAGAGACAGGGCCGGACTACGAGCAGTACTTC
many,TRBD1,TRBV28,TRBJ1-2,CASSLTGMALNGYTF,TGTGCCAGCAGTTTGACAGGGATGGCCTTGAACGGCTACACCTTC
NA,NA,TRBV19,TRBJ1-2,CASSMRHQNYGYTF,TGTGCCAGTAGTATGAGGCACCAAAACTATGGCTACACCTTC
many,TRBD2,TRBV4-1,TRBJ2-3,CASSQVASGNTDTQYF,TGCGCCAGCAGCCAAGTTGCTAGCGGGAATACAGATACGCAGTATTTT
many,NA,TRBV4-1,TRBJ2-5,CASSQVLSGAGETQYF,TGCGCCAGCAGCCAAGTCTTATCAGGGGCGGGAGAGACCCAGTACTTC
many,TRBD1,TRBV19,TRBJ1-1,CASTRTGSTEAFF,TGTGCCAGCACCCGGACAGGGAGCACTGAAGCTTTCTTT
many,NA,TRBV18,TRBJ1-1,CASSRSRGENTEAFF,TGTGCCAGCTCACGAAGCCGGGGAGAGAACACTGAAGCTTTCTTT
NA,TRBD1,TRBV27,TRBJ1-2,CASSYDRGHYGYTF,TGTGCCAGCAGTTACGACAGGGGCCACTATGGCTACACCTTC
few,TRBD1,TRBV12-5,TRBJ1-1,CASGTGQGFWNTEAFF,TGTGCTAGTGGTACTGGACAGGGGTTTTGGAACACTGAAGCTTTCTTT
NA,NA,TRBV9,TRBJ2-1,CASSVGGRSYNEQLF,TGTGCCAGCAGCGTAGGCGGGCGCTCCTACAATGAGCAGTTATTC
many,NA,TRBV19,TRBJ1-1,CASSKGDTEAFF,TGTGCCAGTAGTAAGGGGGACACTGAAGCTTTCTTT
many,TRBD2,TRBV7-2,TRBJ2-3,CASSWGGGVDTQYF,TGTGCCAGCAGCTGGGGGGGGGGGGTCGATACGCAGTATTTT
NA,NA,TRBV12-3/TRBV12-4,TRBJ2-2,CASTRMAGELFF,TGTGCCAGCACCCGGATGGCCGGGGAGCTGTTTTTT
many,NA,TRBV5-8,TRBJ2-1,CASSLVLLSSYNEQFF,TGTGCCAGCAGCTTGGTTCTCTTGAGCTCCTACAATGAGCAGTTCTTC
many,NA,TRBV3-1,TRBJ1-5,CASSQDVTQGQPQHF,TGTGCCAGCAGCCAAGATGTCACCCAGGGACAGCCCCAGCATTTT
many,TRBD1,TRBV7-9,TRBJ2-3,CASSLGDRGPTDTQYF,TGTGCCAGCAGCTTAGGAGACAGGGGACCTACAGATACGCAGTATTTT
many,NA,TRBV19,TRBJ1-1,CATAFLVGDTEAFF,TGTGCCACCGCCTTCCTGGTGGGGGACACTGAAGCTTTCTTT